The rows below give T cell receptor beta chains drawn from one sample of a study of beta chain features in type 1 diabetes. TCRdb's table, derived via immunoSEQ multiplex PCR, lists solely in-frame clones and lacks some. The sample shows roughly 230,000 clones, 11% of them seen only once. The sequencing sample was made of naive CD4+ T cells from blood. These receptors came from a man aged 30-40 years with type 1 diabetes. Each CDR3 is given with its conserved first and last residue. A D gene is named only where the DNA matches it firmly. The listing skips clone size in some rows; elsewhere it reads once, few, many or a size class.

CDR3 protein,CDR3 DNA,clone size,J gene,V gene,D gene
CASSLRDAKNIQYF,TGTGCCAGCAGCTTACGGGATGCCAAAAACATTCAGTACTTC,few,TRBJ2-4,TRBV7-2,.
CASSQDGAGDEKLFF,TGTGCCAGCAGCCAAGATGGGGCAGGGGATGAAAAACTGTTTTTT,few,TRBJ1-4,TRBV4-2,.
CAIRTGDYNSPLHF,TGTGCCATCCGAACAGGGGATTATAATTCACCCCTCCACTTT,.,TRBJ1-6,TRBV10-3,TRBD1
CASSFRTSGDTQYF,TGTGCCAGCAGCTTCCGGACTAGCGGAGATACGCAGTATTTT,few,TRBJ2-3,TRBV9,TRBD2
CASSLRGAGGGNQPQHF,TGTGCCAGCAGCTTAAGAGGGGCGGGGGGTGGCAATCAGCCCCAGCATTTT,.,TRBJ1-5,TRBV7-2,.
CASSQGSSGGYETQYF,TGCGCCAGCAGCCAAGGTTCTAGCGGGGGGTACGAGACCCAGTACTTC,.,TRBJ2-5,TRBV4-1,TRBD2
CSVNSGGSFDSDTQYF,TGCAGCGTGAATAGCGGGGGGTCATTCGATTCAGATACGCAGTATTTT,.,TRBJ2-3,TRBV29-1,TRBD2
CASSYLTGGTDTQYF,TGTGCCAGCAGCTACCTGACAGGGGGCACAGATACGCAGTATTTT,few,TRBJ2-3,TRBV7-9,TRBD1
CASSSSGTSGTDTQYF,TGCGCCAGCAGCTCCTCCGGGACTAGCGGCACAGATACGCAGTATTTT,.,TRBJ2-3,TRBV5-1,TRBD2
CASSLGQGWNEQFF,TGTGCCAGCAGCTTGGGACAGGGGTGGAATGAGCAGTTCTTC,few,TRBJ2-1,TRBV5-5,TRBD1
CASSQGGLAGIPRGETQYF,TGTGCCAGCAGCCAAGGAGGACTAGCGGGGATTCCGAGAGGAGAGACCCAGTACTTC,few,TRBJ2-5,TRBV4-2,TRBD2
CASRGSGSPLHF,TGTGCCAGTAGGGGCAGTGGTTCACCCCTCCACTTT,few,TRBJ1-6,TRBV19,.
CASSYERGGNNEQFF,TGCGCCAGCAGTTACGAGCGGGGGGGAAACAATGAGCAGTTCTTC,.,TRBJ2-1,TRBV5-1,TRBD2
CASSLGDSSYGYTF,TGTGCCAGCAGCTTGGGTGACAGTTCCTATGGCTACACCTTC,.,TRBJ1-2,TRBV7-2,.
CASNPGQGRNEQYF,TGTGCCAGCAATCCGGGACAGGGTAGAAACGAGCAGTACTTC,.,TRBJ2-7,TRBV6-5,TRBD1
CASSFNRGFQETQYF,TGTGCCAGCAGCTTCAACAGGGGGTTCCAAGAGACCCAGTACTTC,few,TRBJ2-5,TRBV5-6,TRBD1
CASSPEMGRGTYNEQFF,TGCGCCAGCAGCCCCGAAATGGGGCGGGGGACATACAATGAGCAGTTCTTC,.,TRBJ2-1,TRBV5-1,.
CASSPQGNYGYTF,TGTGCCAGCAGTCCACAGGGGAACTATGGCTACACCTTC,.,TRBJ1-2,TRBV28,TRBD1
CAESGGEKLFF,TGTGCCGAATCGGGAGGTGAAAAACTGTTTTTT,few,TRBJ1-4,TRBV2,.
CASSLGPGTDTEAFF,TGTGCCAGCAGCTTGGGGCCAGGTACGGACACTGAAGCTTTCTTT,.,TRBJ1-1,TRBV5-4,.
CATSNTVITEAFF,TGTGCCACCAGTAATACGGTTATCACTGAAGCTTTCTTT,few,TRBJ1-1,TRBV15,.
CASTLRVGYTF,TGTGCCAGCACCCTCAGGGTCGGCTACACCTTC,.,TRBJ1-2,TRBV2,.
CSVSVKGDTEAFF,TGCAGCGTTTCCGTGAAGGGGGACACTGAAGCTTTCTTT,.,TRBJ1-1,TRBV29-1,.
CASSIREGDYGYTF,TGTGCCAGCTCAATCAGGGAGGGTGACTATGGCTACACCTTC,.,TRBJ1-2,TRBV18,.
CASAWGPPNPEQYF,TGTGCTAGTGCCTGGGGCCCTCCGAACCCCGAGCAGTACTTC,.,TRBJ2-7,TRBV12-5,.
CASGQGGRNSPLHF,TGTGCCAGTGGGCAGGGGGGCCGTAATTCACCCCTCCACTTT,few,TRBJ1-6,TRBV19,TRBD1
CASSTGQGNSPLHF,TGCGCCAGCAGCACCGGACAGGGCAATTCACCCCTCCACTTT,few,TRBJ1-6,TRBV5-1,TRBD1
CASSPFGSGRYGYTF,TGTGCCAGCAGCCCCTTCGGCAGCGGACGCTATGGCTACACCTTC,few,TRBJ1-2,TRBV5-4,.
CSVPGLRGNEQFF,TGCAGCGTTCCCGGTCTGCGCGGCAATGAGCAGTTCTTC,.,TRBJ2-1,TRBV29-1,.
CASSWSGEKLFF,TGTGCCAGCAGCTGGAGTGGTGAAAAACTGTTTTTT,few,TRBJ1-4,TRBV11-2,.
CASSLASGSNTGELFF,TGTGCCAGCAGCTTGGCGTCAGGGTCGAACACCGGGGAGCTGTTTTTT,few,TRBJ2-2,TRBV5-4,.
CASSEDRGTYEQYF,TGTGCCAGCAGCGAGGACAGGGGGACGTACGAGCAGTACTTC,.,TRBJ2-7,TRBV7-8,TRBD1
CASSPPGLTQETQYF,TGTGCCAGCTCACCCCCGGGACTAACTCAAGAGACCCAGTACTTC,.,TRBJ2-5,TRBV18,TRBD2
CASSQQTGNFVLGGYTF,TGTGCCAGCAGCCAGCAGACAGGGAACTTTGTTCTTGGCGGCTACACCTTC,.,TRBJ1-2,TRBV4-2,TRBD1
CASSHPRGTDTQYF,TGCGCCAGCAGCCACCCCCGAGGCACAGATACGCAGTATTTT,.,TRBJ2-3,TRBV4-1,.